This T cell receptor beta chain was observed in a study of shared T cell receptors in the human thymus. Profiling relied on immunoSEQ multiplex PCR, and the TCRdb table lists in-frame clones only, not all of them. Of 450,000 to 650,000 clones in the sample, around 78% were seen once. CDR3 length: 16 residues. Between the trimmed V and J ends, which lost 0 bases and 0 bases, there was a span of 10 bases. Looked up from germline, CDR1 is SGHDT and CDR2 is YYEEEE. This same sample was also taken into another study, of human thymus T cells. As that report states: In corrective heart surgery, resections were taken, and these provided the thymus tissue. Gene usage for V and J segments appeared biased in thymic and blood repertoires.

The receptor was isolated from a boy less than two years old with a congenital heart defect. The chain recombines TRBV5-6 with TRBJ1-3; D perhaps matches TRBD1 (6 bases). The sequenced sample was thymocytes. CDR3 residues: CASSLEGVLSGNTIYF. The CDR3, as DNA: TGTGCCAGCAGCTTGGAGGGGGTCCTCTCTGGAAACACCATATATTTT.